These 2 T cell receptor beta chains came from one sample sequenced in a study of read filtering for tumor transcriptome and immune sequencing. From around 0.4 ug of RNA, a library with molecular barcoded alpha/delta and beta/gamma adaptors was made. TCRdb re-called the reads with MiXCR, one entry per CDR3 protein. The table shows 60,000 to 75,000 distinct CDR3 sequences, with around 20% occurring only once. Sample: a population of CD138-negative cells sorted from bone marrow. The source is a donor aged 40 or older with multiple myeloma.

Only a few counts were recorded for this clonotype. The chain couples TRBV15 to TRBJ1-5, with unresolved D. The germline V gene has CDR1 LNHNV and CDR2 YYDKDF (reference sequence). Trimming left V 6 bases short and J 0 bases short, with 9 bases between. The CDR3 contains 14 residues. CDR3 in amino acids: CATRDVDSNQPQHF. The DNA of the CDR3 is TGTGCCACCAGGGACGTCGATAGCAATCAGCCCCAGCATTTT.

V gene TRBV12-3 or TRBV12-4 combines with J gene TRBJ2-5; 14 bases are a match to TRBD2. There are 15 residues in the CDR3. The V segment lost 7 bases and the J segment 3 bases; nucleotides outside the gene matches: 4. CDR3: CASTPGLAGEETQYF. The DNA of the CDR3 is TGTGCCAGCACCCCGGGACTAGCGGGAGAAGAGACCCAGTACTTC.